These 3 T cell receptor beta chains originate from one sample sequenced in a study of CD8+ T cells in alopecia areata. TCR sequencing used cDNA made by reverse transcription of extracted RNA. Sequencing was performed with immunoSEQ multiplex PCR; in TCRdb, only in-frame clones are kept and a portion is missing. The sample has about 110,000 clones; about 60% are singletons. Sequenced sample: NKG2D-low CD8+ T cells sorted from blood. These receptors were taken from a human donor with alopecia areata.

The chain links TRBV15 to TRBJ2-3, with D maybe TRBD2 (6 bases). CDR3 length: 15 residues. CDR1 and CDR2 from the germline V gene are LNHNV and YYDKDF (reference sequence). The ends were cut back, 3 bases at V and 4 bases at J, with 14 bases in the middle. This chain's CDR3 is CATSSGDSRADTQYF. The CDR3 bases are TGTGCCACCAGCAGCGGGGACTCCCGGGCAGATACGCAGTATTTT.

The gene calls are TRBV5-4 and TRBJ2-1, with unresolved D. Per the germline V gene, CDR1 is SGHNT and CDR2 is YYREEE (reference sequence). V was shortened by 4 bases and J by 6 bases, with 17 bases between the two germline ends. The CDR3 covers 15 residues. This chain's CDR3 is CASSPGPGWGNEQFF. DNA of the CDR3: TGTGCCAGCAGCCCCGGGCCAGGTTGGGGCAATGAGCAGTTCTTC.

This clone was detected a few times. Here the CDR3 reads CSVEGGLNYGYTF. CDR3 bases: TGCAGCGTCGAGGGGGGGCTGAACTATGGCTACACCTTC. This rearrangement joins TRBV29-1 to TRBJ1-2, with D perhaps TRBD1 (6 bases). Germline V CDR1 and CDR2: SQVTM, ANQGSEA. Trimming removed 6 bases at V and 2 bases at J, with 13 bases between. CDR3 length: 13 amino acids. The whole variable domain, filled in from reference TRBV29-1 and TRBJ1-2, reads SAVISQKPSRDICQRGTSLTIQCQVDSQVTMMFWYRQQPGQSLTLIATANQGSEATYESGFVIDKFPISRPNLTFSTLTVSNMSPEDSSIYLCSVEGGLNYGYTFGSGTRLTVV.